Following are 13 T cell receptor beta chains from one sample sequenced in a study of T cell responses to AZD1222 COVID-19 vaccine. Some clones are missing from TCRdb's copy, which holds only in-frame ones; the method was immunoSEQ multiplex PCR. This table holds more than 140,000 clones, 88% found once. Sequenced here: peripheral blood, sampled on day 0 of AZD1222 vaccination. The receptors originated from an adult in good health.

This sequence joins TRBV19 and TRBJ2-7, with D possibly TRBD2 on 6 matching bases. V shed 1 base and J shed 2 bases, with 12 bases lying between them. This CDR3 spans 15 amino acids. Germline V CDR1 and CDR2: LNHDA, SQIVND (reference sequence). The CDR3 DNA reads TGTGCCAGTAGTATAGCGGCTAGCGAGACCTACGAGCAGTACTTC. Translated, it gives CASSIAASETYEQYF.

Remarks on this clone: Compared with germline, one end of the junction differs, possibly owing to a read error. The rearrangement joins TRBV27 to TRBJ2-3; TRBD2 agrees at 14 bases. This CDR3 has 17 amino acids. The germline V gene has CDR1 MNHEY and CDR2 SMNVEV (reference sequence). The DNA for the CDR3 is TGTGCCAGCAGTTCACCAGGGACTAGCGGGAGCACGGATACGCAGTATTTT. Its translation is CASSSPGTSGSTDTQYF.

Written as DNA, the CDR3 is TGTGCCAGCACTGACAATGAGCAGTTCTTC. Translation gives CASTDNEQFF. V gene TRBV2 combines with J gene TRBJ2-1; D gene unclear. This CDR3 region has 10 residues. V was cut by 7 bases and J by 5 bases, with 3 bases left in between. CDR1 and CDR2 from the germline V gene are SNHLY and FYNNEI. Supplemented by reference TRBV2 and TRBJ2-1, the full variable domain reads EPEVTQTPSHQVTQMGQEVILRCVPISNHLYFYWYRQILGQKVEFLVSFYNNEISEKSEIFDDQFSVERPDGSNFTLKIRSTKLEDSAMYFCASTDNEQFFGPGTRLTVL.

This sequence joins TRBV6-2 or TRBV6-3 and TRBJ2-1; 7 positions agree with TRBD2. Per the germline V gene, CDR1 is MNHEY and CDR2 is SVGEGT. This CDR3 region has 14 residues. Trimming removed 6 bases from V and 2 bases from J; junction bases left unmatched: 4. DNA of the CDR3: TGTGCCAGCAGACCTAGCGGAACCTACAATGAGCAGTTCTTC. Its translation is CASRPSGTYNEQFF.

The CDR3 loop reads CASSYMLPSAYEQYF. CDR3 nucleotides: TGTGCCAGCAGTTACATGTTACCCTCCGCCTACGAGCAGTACTTC. The genes are TRBV6-5 and TRBJ2-7, with no clear D. Trimming pared 2 bases from V and 2 bases from J, leaving 13 bases between. CDR1 is MNHEY, CDR2 SVGAGI, per germline. The CDR3 is 15 amino acids.

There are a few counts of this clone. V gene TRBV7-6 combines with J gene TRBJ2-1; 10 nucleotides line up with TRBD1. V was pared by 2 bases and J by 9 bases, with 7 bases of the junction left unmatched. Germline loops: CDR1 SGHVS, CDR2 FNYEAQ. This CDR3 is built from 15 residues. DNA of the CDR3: TGTGCCAGCAGCTTATCAGGGACAGGGGCCGGTGAGCAGTTCTTC. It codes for CASSLSGTGAGEQFF.

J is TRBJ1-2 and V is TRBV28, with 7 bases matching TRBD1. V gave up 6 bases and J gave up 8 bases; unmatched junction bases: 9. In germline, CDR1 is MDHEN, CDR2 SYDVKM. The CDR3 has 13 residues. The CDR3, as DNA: TGTGCCAGCAGGCGCGACAGGGAGGGCGGCTACACCTTC. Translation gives CASRRDREGGYTF.

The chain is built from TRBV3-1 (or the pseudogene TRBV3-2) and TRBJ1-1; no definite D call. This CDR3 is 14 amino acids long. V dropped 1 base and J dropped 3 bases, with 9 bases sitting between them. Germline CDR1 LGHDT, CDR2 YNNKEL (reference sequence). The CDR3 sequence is CASSQVDTYTEAFF. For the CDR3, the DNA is TGTGCCAGCAGCCAAGTCGACACTTACACTGAAGCTTTCTTT.

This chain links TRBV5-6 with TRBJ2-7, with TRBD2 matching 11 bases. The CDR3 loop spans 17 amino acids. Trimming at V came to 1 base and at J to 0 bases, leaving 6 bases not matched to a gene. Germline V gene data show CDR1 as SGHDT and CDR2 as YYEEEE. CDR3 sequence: CASSLRSSGRYSYEQYF. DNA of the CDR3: TGTGCCAGCAGCTTGAGGTCTAGCGGGAGGTACTCCTACGAGCAGTACTTC.

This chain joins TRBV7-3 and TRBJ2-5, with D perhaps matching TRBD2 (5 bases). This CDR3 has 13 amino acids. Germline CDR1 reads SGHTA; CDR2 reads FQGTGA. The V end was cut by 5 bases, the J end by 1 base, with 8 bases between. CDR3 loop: CASSPGVQETQYF. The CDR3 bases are TGTGCCAGCAGCCCCGGGGTCCAAGAGACCCAGTACTTC.

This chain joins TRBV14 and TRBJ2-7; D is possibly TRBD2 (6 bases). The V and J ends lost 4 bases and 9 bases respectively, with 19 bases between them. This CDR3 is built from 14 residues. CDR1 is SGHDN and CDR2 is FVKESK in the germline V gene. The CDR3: CASSLGRTNSGQYF. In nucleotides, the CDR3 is TGTGCCAGCAGCCTCGGGAGAACTAACTCCGGGCAGTACTTC.

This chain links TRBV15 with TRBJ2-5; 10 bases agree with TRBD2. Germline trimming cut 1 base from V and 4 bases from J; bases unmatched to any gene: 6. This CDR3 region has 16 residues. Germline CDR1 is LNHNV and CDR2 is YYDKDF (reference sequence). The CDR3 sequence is CATSRASGRTGETQYF. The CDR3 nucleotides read TGTGCCACCAGCAGAGCTAGCGGGAGAACAGGAGAGACCCAGTACTTC.

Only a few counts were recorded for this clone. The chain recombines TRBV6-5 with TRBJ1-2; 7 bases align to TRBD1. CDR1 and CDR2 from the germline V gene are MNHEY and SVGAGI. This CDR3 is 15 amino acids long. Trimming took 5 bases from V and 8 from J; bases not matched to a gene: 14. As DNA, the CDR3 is TGTGCCAGCAGTAACTACAGGGGCGGTGTCTACGGCTACACCTTC. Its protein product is CASSNYRGGVYGYTF.